This TCR beta chain was recorded in a study of blood T cell repertoires in COVID-19. Looking at the study overall: COVID-19 samples from acute and convalescent phases originated in the United States, Italy and Spain.

The CDR3 is made up of 14 amino acids. CDR1 and CDR2 (germline): SGHRS, YFSETQ. With V trimmed by 2 bases and J by 6 bases, 5 bases remained unmatched. In the authors' workflow: Estimated nucleated cell counts came from reference gene primer amplification. Sequenced by immunoSEQ multiplex PCR; TCRdb stores in-frame clones only, minus some. That table gives V, J and clone size, and the DNA gave D and trimming. The table includes under 200,000 clones, 86% detected once. Participants came from under 30 US areas, aged roughly 18 to 95 years. Participants had their cohort set by participant-reported clinical history.

Sample: PBMCs or T cells enriched from blood (not recorded which). The chain is built from TRBV5-1 and TRBJ1-2, with 9 bases aligning to TRBD1. This clonotype originated in a middle-aged man with acute COVID-19. CDR3 sequence reads: CASSLSGQGDGYTF. The CDR3 region has the DNA TGCGCCAGCAGCTTATCGGGACAGGGCGATGGCTACACCTTC. Full variable domain (outside the CDR3, taken from reference TRBV5-1 and TRBJ1-2): KAGVTQTPRYLIKTRGQQVTLSCSPISGHRSVSWYQQTPGQGLQFLFEYFSETQRNKGNFPGRFSGRQFSNSRSEMNVSTLELGDSALYLCASSLSGQGDGYTFGSGTRLTVV.